This T cell receptor beta chain was found in a study of blood T cell repertoires in COVID-19 (dated by TCRdb to the early 2020s). Regarding the complete study: The collaborator samples originated in the United States, Italy and Spain and spanned the acute and convalescent phases of COVID-19. The material from the prospective study consisted of cDNA or gDNA derived from T cells, B-cell-depleted T cells, or PBMCs. The dataset comprised deeply sampled blood TCRbeta repertoires from subjects exposed to, actively infected with, or recovered from COVID-19. A freely available public database, intended as a resource for researchers studying the immune response to SARS-CoV-2, is where the repertoires were released. Samples came from the ongoing ImmuneRACE study (first 160 participants) plus 1,254 subjects from 6 global collaborators. A de-identified subject ID, COVID-19 status, age in years and sex were almost always included in the sample metadata. Where available, HLA class I and class II types were obtained from metadata supplied by the sample provider rather than from assay-based typing.

V gives up 0 bases and J gives up 1 base, and the segment between their germline ends measures 12 bases. CDR1 LGHDT and CDR2 YNNKEL were looked up in the germline V gene (reference sequence). Its CDR3 holds 16 amino acids, cysteine through phenylalanine. Just CDR3 DNA is preserved here, 48 bases in frame from base 1. Broad study findings and their caveats: Clinical and demographic metadata were provided uncurated, with the amount varying by source and participant.

Each collaborating institution followed its own protocols to collect whole blood in K2EDTA tubes. For TCRbeta analysis, collaborators shipped samples in one of three forms: frozen whole blood, isolated PBMCs, or DNA extracted from either of those sample types. For this clone: This receptor's antigen is unknown. No qualities accompany the bases; no much larger clone lies one base away.

TCRbeta CDR3 regions were amplified from genomic DNA by means of the immunoSEQ Assay, a bias-controlled multiplex PCR. The paper's data handling went like this. Within the assay, amplification of reference gene primers was used to estimate how many nucleated cells each sample contained. To quantify the absolute abundance of each unique TCRbeta CDR3 rearrangement, sequence reads were collapsed and filtered. For each sample, productive Simpson clonality was calculated by taking the square root of Simpson's diversity index across productive rearrangements. Held by TCRdb, this immuneACCESS table contains in-frame sequences only and omits some clones. Under half of the omission traces to an unresolved V gene where checked; the cause of the rest is unknown. V, J and clone size reflect that table, while D and trimming were determined from the DNA. The sample contains some 70,000 clones, about four fifths of them found a single time. The ten largest make up about 6% of the sample.

The chain joins TRBV3-1 (or the pseudogene TRBV3-2) to TRBJ1-1, with TRBD1 as a weak D call on 6 bases. Sequencing was done on a sample of peripheral blood. The sequence came from a woman aged 55-70 years with acute or convalescent COVID-19. The DNA sequence is given as TGTGCCAGCAGCCAAGATGGTGGGGGGGCGAACACTGAAGCTTTCTTT. This is translated as CASSQDGGGANTEAFF.